The TCR beta chain described here comes from a study of T cell responses to AZD1222 COVID-19 vaccine. The data were produced by immunoSEQ multiplex PCR, yet TCRdb's version contains in-frame clones alone and is incomplete. The table includes about 110,000 clones, roughly nine tenths detected once. Germline CDR1 MNHEY, CDR2 SVGEGT. With 6 bases removed from V and 15 bases from J, the gap between germline ends came to 21 bases. This CDR3 is built from 13 residues. Study conclusions and caveats: Donors in the cohort were predominantly white British and more often female, and clonal diversity was possibly underestimated. It was only a handful of AZD1222 recipients who were seropositive at baseline.

A remark on this clone: Its specificity is not known.

This material consisted of peripheral blood, taken on day 0 of MenACWY control vaccination. The rearrangement links TRBV6-2 or TRBV6-3 to TRBJ2-1; a possible D gene is TRBD1 (6 bases). This receptor was obtained from an adult in good health. CDR3 sequence reads: CASSDAPWDIRFF. In nucleotides, the CDR3 is TGTGCCAGCAGCGACGCACCCTGGGACATTAGGTTCTTC.